The TCR beta chain under discussion was sequenced for a study of somatic mutations in cytotoxic T cells in rheumatoid arthritis. Study summary: Before any treatment began, roughly 30 ml EDTA peripheral blood was collected from patients right after diagnosis.

On this clone: Its target is unknown.

Study-wide results and caveats: Among patients with rheumatoid arthritis, but not healthy controls, CD8+ clonality increased with age.

Clones were sequenced by immunoSEQ multiplex PCR, and TCRdb holds only the in-frame ones, with some missing. The table records 15,000 to 20,000 clones, around 86% of them present only once. The sequence came from a man aged 18 to 30 with rheumatoid arthritis. Sequenced input: CD8+ T cells sorted from blood.

The CDR3 reads CASSLLRVQETQYF. The CDR3 DNA sequence: TGTGCCAGCAGTCTCCTAAGGGTCCAAGAGACCCAGTACTTC. The chain combines TRBV28 with TRBJ2-5, with unresolved D. Deletions cut 5 bases from V and 1 base from J, with 11 bases between. In germline, CDR1 is MDHEN, CDR2 SYDVKM. The CDR3 is made up of 14 amino acids.